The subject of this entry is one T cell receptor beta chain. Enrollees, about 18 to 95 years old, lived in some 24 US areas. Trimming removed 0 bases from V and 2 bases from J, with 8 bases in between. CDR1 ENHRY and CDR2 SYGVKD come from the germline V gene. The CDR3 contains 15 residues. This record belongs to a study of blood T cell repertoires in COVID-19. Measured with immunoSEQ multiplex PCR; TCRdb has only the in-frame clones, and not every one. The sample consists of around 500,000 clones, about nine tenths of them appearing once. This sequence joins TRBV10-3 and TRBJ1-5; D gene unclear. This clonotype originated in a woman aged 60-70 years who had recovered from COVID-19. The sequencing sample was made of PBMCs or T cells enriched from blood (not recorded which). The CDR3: CAISESPVGNQPQHF. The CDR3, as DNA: TGTGCCATCAGTGAGTCGCCCGTAGGCAATCAGCCCCAGCATTTT.